This TCR beta chain was documented in a study of blood T cell repertoires in COVID-19. In the study overall: The analysed material was cDNA or gDNA that came from T cells, B-cell-depleted T cells, or PBMCs.

With 5 bases removed from V and 7 bases from J, the gap between germline ends came to 12 bases. Germline CDR1 LNHDA, CDR2 SQIVND (reference sequence). The CDR3 length is 13 residues. Measured with immunoSEQ multiplex PCR; TCRdb has only the in-frame clones, and not every one. The sample yields some 100,000 clones, 85% to 90% seen once. The sequenced sample consisted of peripheral blood. The rearrangement links TRBV19 to TRBJ1-5; weak D call: TRBD1 (6 bases). The clonotype comes from a human donor in a cohort sampled during active COVID-19. The DNA of the CDR3 is TGTGCCAGTAGTCAGGGGACGGTACAGCCCCAGCATTTT. Protein sequence: CASSQGTVQPQHF. Together with reference TRBV19 and TRBJ1-5, the CDR3 gives the full variable domain: DGGITQSPKYLFRKEGQNVTLSCEQNLNHDAMYWYRQDPGQGLRLIYYSQIVNDFQKGDIAEGYSVSREKKESFPLTVTSAQKNPTAFYLCASSQGTVQPQHFGDGTRLSIL.